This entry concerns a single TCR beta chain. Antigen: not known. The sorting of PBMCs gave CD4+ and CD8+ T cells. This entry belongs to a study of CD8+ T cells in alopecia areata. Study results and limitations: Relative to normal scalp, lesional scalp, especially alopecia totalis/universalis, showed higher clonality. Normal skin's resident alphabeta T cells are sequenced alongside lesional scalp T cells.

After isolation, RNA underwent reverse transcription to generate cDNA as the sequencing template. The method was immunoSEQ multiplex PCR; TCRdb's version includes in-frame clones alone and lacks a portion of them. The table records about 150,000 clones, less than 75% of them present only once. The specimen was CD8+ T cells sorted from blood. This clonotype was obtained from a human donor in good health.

The CDR3 region has the DNA TGTGCCAGCACGGACAGTGGTCTTGATGGCTACACCTTC. The encoded protein is CASTDSGLDGYTF. The genes are TRBV27 and TRBJ1-2; D is perhaps TRBD1 (6 bases). Trimming stripped 7 bases from V and 6 bases from J, with 15 bases between. Germline assignment: CDR1 MNHEY and CDR2 SMNVEV (reference sequence). The CDR3 totals 13 residues.